Listed below are T cell receptor beta chains from one sample, sequenced in a study of blood T cells in healthy people across ages. One entry per CDR3 protein results from TCRdb running MiXCR on the 5' RACE reads. The data show 1.8 million or so distinct CDR3 sequences, about two fifths seen once. The sequencing sample was made of blood. These receptors all come from a human donor in good health. Both conserved end residues are part of each CDR3. Each record gives: V gene, D gene, clone size, J gene, CDR3 length, CDR3 DNA, CDR3 protein. D genes are given only for firm matches. Size values are once, few and many counts, or a class for expanded clones, and some rows have none.

v_call: TRBV6-1; d_call: NA; clone_size: once; j_call: TRBJ1-1; cdr3_length: 13; cdr3_nt: TGTACCAGCAGTGAGCAGGGCGGCACTGAAGCTTTCTTT; cdr3_aa: CTSSEQGGTEAFF
v_call: TRBV4-2; d_call: NA; clone_size: NA; j_call: TRBJ1-1; cdr3_length: 15; cdr3_nt: TGTGCCAGCAGCCAGTACAGGCGAGGAAACACTGAAGCTTTCTTT; cdr3_aa: CASSQYRRGNTEAFF
v_call: TRBV7-3; d_call: TRBD2; clone_size: few; j_call: TRBJ2-5; cdr3_length: 16; cdr3_nt: TGTGCCAGCAGCTCGGGACTAGCGGTACCCCAAGAGACCCAGTACTTC; cdr3_aa: CASSSGLAVPQETQYF
v_call: TRBV7-2; d_call: NA; clone_size: NA; j_call: TRBJ2-3; cdr3_length: 15; cdr3_nt: TGTGCCAGCAGATTAGCCGGGACCCGCACAGATACGCAGTATTTT; cdr3_aa: CASRLAGTRTDTQYF
v_call: TRBV6-1; d_call: NA; clone_size: NA; j_call: TRBJ2-7; cdr3_length: 15; cdr3_nt: TGTGCCAGCAGTGAAGGGGAAGGATCCCCCTACGAGCAGTACTTC; cdr3_aa: CASSEGEGSPYEQYF
v_call: TRBV18; d_call: NA; clone_size: NA; j_call: TRBJ1-2; cdr3_length: 14; cdr3_nt: TGTGCCAGCTCACCTTTGGAGGGGATCTATGGCTACACCTTC; cdr3_aa: CASSPLEGIYGYTF
v_call: TRBV4-3; d_call: TRBD1; clone_size: NA; j_call: TRBJ1-6; cdr3_length: 13; cdr3_nt: TGCGCCAGCAGCCCTTACAGGGGTTCACCCCTCCACTTT; cdr3_aa: CASSPYRGSPLHF
v_call: TRBV20-1; d_call: NA; clone_size: many; j_call: TRBJ2-1; cdr3_length: 15; cdr3_nt: TGCAGTGCTGCCCTTTTGAGTAGCCAGTACAATGAGCAGTTCTTC; cdr3_aa: CSAALLSSQYNEQFF
v_call: TRBV20-1; d_call: TRBD2; clone_size: NA; j_call: TRBJ2-7; cdr3_length: 15; cdr3_nt: TGCAGTGCTAGAGATCTAGCGGGGGGGCGAGGCGAGCAGTACTTC; cdr3_aa: CSARDLAGGRGEQYF
v_call: TRBV4-3; d_call: NA; clone_size: NA; j_call: TRBJ2-1; cdr3_length: 15; cdr3_nt: TGCGCCAGCAGCCAAATCCCAGGGGGGCACAATGAGCAGTTCTTC; cdr3_aa: CASSQIPGGHNEQFF
v_call: TRBV5-1; d_call: TRBD1; clone_size: NA; j_call: TRBJ1-2; cdr3_length: 15; cdr3_nt: TGCGCCAGCAGCCGTGCATCCACAGGGGCCTATGGCTACACCTTC; cdr3_aa: CASSRASTGAYGYTF
v_call: TRBV28; d_call: NA; clone_size: NA; j_call: TRBJ2-6; cdr3_length: 17; cdr3_nt: TGTGCCAGCAGTTTACTGAGGGGAGGCTCTGGGGCCAACGTCCTGACTTTC; cdr3_aa: CASSLLRGGSGANVLTF
v_call: TRBV29-1; d_call: NA; clone_size: few; j_call: TRBJ2-7; cdr3_length: 11; cdr3_nt: TGCAGCGTATCTGAGTCCTACGAGCAGTACTTC; cdr3_aa: CSVSESYEQYF
v_call: TRBV6-5; d_call: NA; clone_size: few; j_call: TRBJ1-5; cdr3_length: 13; cdr3_nt: TGTGCCAGCAGTTATGATTTGGTTCAGCCCCAGCATTTT; cdr3_aa: CASSYDLVQPQHF
v_call: TRBV5-5; d_call: TRBD1; clone_size: many; j_call: TRBJ2-1; cdr3_length: 15; cdr3_nt: TGTGCCAGCAGCTGGGGGGACAGGGGCTACAATGAGCAGTTCTTC; cdr3_aa: CASSWGDRGYNEQFF
v_call: TRBV11-2; d_call: TRBD1; clone_size: NA; j_call: TRBJ2-1; cdr3_length: 13; cdr3_nt: TGTGCCAGCACCCGACAGGGGCCAAATGAGCAGTTCTTC; cdr3_aa: CASTRQGPNEQFF
v_call: TRBV20-1; d_call: TRBD2; clone_size: NA; j_call: TRBJ2-3; cdr3_length: 16; cdr3_nt: TGCAGTGCTAGCCGACTAGCGGGGGGATTCACAGATACGCAGTATTTT; cdr3_aa: CSASRLAGGFTDTQYF
v_call: TRBV29-1; d_call: TRBD2; clone_size: NA; j_call: TRBJ2-3; cdr3_length: 15; cdr3_nt: TGCAGCGTTGAAGAAGGCAGCGGGGTAACAGATACGCAGTATTTT; cdr3_aa: CSVEEGSGVTDTQYF